This TCR beta chain was captured in a study of CD8 T cells in ankylosing spondylitis. This clonotype was seen a handful of times. Its matching antigen is unknown. 5'-RACE, quantitative and with molecular barcodes, yielded the TCR beta libraries. TCRdb analysed the 5' RACE reads with MiXCR anew, one entry per CDR3 protein. This table holds 37,000 or so distinct CDR3 sequences, approximately 15% found once. The CDR3 runs 14 residues. The germline gives CDR1 GTSNPN, CDR2 SVGIG (reference sequence). Trimming removed 3 bases at V and 3 bases at J, with 13 bases between. Study-wide points: Ankylosing spondylitis blood seemed to carry a telltale TCR beta motif made of fewer than 10 highly homologous variants. Significant enrichment of disease-linked clones was reportedly seen in matched ankylosing spondylitis synovial fluid. Clones linked to the disease showed a CD8+ phenotype. They occurred at relatively low frequencies in peripheral blood.

The receptor's source is a male donor with ankylosing spondylitis or in good health (not recorded which). The rearrangement links TRBV30 to TRBJ2-3; D gene unclear. What was sequenced was blood. CDR3 nucleotide sequence: TGTGCCTGGAGAAGCGCCAGGCTTACAGATACGCAGTATTTT. Amino acids: CAWRSARLTDTQYF.